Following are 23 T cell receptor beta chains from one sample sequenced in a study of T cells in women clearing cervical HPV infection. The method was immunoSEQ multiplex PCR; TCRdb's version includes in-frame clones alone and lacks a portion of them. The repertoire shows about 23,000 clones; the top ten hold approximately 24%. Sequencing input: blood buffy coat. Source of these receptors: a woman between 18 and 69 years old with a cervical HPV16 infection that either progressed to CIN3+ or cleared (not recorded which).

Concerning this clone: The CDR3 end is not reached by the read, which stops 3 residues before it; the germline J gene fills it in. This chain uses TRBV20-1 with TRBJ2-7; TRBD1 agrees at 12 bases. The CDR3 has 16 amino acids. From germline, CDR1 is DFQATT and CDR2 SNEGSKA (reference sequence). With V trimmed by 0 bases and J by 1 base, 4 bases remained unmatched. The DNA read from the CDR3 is TGCAGTGCTAGAGATCCGGGACAGGGGGCATCCTACGAG. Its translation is CSARDPGQGASYE. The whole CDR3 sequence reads CSARDPGQGASYEQYF.

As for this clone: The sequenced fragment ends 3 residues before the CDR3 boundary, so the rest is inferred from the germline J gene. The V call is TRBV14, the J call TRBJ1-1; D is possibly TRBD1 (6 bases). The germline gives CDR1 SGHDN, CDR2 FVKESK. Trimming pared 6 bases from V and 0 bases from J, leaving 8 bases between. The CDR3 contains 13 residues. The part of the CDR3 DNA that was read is TGTGCCAGCAGGCGGACAGTGAACACTGAA. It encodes CASRRTVNTE. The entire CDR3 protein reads CASRRTVNTEAFF.

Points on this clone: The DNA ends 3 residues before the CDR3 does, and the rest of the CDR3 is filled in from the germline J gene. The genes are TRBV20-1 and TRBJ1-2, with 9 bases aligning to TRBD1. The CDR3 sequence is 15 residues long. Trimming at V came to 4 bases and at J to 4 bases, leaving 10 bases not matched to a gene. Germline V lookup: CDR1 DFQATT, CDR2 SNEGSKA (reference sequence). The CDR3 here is CSAIVTGGLGYGYTF. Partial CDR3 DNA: TGCAGTGCTATCGTCACAGGGGGCCTAGGCTATGGC.

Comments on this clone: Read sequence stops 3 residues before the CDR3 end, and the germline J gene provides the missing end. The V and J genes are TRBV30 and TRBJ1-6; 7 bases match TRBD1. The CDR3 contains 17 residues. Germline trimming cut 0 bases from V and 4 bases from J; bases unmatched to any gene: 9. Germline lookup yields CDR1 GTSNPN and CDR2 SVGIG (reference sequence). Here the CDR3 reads CAWSVNTRQGYNSPLHF. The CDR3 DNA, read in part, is TGTGCCTGGAGTGTAAATACCCGACAGGGTTATAATTCACCC. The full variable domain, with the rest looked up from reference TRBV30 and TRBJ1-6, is SQTIHQWPATLVQPVGSPLSLECTVEGTSNPNLYWYRQAAGRGLQLLFYSVGIGQISSEVPQNLSASRPQDRQFILSSKKLLLSDSGFYLCAWSVNTRQGYNSPLHFGNGTRLTVT.

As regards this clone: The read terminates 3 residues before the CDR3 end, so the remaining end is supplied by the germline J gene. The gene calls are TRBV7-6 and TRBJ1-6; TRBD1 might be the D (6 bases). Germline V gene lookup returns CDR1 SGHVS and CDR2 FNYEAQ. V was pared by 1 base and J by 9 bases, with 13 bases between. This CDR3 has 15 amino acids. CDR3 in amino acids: CASSLDRVGSSPLHF. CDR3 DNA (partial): TGTGCCAGCAGCTTAGACAGGGTCGGCAGTTCACCC.

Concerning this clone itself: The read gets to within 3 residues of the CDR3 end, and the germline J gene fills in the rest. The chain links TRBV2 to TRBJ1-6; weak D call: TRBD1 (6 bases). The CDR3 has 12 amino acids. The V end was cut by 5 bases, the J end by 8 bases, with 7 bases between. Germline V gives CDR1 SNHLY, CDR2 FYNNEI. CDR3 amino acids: CASSKGDSPLHF. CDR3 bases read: TGTGCCAGCAGTAAGGGGGATTCACCC. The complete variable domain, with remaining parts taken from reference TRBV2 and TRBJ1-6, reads EPEVTQTPSHQVTQMGQEVILRCVPISNHLYFYWYRQILGQKVEFLVSFYNNEISEKSEIFDDQFSVERPDGSNFTLKIRSTKLEDSAMYFCASSKGDSPLHFGNGTRLTVT.

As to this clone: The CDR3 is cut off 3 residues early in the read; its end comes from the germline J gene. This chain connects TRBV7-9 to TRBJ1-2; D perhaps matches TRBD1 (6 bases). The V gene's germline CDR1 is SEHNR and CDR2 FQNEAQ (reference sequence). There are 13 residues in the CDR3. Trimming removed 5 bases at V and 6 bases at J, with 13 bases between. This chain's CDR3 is CASSLQGGDGYTF. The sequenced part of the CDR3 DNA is TGTGCCAGCAGCCTACAGGGTGGCGATGGC. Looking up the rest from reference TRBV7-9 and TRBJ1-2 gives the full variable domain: DTGVSQNPRHKITKRGQNVTFRCDPISEHNRLYWYRQTLGQGPEFLTYFQNEAQLEKSRLLSDRFSAERPKGSFSTLEIQRTEQGDSAMYLCASSLQGGDGYTFGSGTRLTVV.

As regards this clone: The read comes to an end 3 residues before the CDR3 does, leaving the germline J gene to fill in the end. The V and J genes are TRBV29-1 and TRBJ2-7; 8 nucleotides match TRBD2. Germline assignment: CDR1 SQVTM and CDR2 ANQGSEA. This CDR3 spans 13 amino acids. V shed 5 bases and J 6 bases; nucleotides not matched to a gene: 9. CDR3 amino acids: CSVTTSDGGEQYF. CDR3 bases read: TGCAGCGTTACGACTAGCGACGGTGGCGAG.

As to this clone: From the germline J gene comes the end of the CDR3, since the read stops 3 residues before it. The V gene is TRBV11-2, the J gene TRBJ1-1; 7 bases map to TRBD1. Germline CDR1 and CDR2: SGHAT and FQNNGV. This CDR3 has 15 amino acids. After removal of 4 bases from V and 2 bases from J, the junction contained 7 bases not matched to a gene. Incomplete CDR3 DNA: TGTGCCAGCAGCTCACCGGGACAGAAAAACACTGAA. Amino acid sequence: CASSSPGQKNTE. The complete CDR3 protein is CASSSPGQKNTEAFF.

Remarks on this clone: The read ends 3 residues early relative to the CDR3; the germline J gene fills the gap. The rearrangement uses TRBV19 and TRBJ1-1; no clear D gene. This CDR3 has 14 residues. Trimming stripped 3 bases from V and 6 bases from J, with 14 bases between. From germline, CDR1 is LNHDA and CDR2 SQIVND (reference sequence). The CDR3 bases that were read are TGTGCCAGTAGTATTTTGAGTACTCCCCCTGAA. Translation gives CASSILSTPPE. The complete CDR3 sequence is CASSILSTPPEAFF.

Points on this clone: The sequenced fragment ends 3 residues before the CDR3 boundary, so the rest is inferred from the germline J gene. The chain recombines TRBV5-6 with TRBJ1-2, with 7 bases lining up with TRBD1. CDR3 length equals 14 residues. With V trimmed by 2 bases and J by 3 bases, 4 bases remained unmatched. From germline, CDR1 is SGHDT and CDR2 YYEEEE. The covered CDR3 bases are TGTGCCAGCAGCTTAGGGGGCTGGGACTATGGC. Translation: CASSLGGWDYG. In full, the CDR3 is CASSLGGWDYGYTF.

The CDR3 region is CSAYIPVSNEQFF. CDR3 bases read: TGCAGTGCTTATATACCGGTTAGCAATGAG. The chain carries TRBV20-1 and TRBJ2-1, with D unresolved. Read coverage stops 3 residues before the CDR3 terminus; the germline J gene supplies the remainder. CDR1 and CDR2 (germline): DFQATT, SNEGSKA (reference sequence). The CDR3 is 13 residues long. Trimming cost V 5 bases and J 6 bases, with 14 bases left between them.

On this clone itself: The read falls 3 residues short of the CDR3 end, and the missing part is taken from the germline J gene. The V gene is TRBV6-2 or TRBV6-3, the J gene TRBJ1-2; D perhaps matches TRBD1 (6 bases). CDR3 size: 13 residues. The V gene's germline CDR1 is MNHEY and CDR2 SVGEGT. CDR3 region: CASSWGHPYDYTF. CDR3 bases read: TGTGCCAGCAGTTGGGGACACCCCTACGAC.

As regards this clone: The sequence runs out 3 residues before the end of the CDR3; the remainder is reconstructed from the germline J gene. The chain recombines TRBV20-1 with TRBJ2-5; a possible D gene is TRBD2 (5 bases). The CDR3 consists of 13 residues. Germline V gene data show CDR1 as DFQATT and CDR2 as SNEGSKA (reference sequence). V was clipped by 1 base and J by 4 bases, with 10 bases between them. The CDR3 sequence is CSARATEGETQYF. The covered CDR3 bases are TGCAGTGCTAGAGCAACAGAGGGAGAGACC.

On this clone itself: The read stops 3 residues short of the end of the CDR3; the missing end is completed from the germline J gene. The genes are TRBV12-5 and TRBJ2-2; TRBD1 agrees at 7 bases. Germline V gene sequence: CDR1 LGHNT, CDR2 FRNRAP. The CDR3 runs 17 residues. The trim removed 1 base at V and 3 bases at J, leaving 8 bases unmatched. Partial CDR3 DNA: TGTGCTAGTGGTTTGGCCCTGACAGGGAGCTACACCGGGGAG. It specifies CASGLALTGSYTGE. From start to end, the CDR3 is CASGLALTGSYTGELFF.

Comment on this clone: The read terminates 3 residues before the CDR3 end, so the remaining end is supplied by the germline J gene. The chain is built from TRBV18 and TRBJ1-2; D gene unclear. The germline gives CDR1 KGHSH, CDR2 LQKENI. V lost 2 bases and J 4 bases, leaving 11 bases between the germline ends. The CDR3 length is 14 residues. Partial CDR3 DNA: TGTGCCAGCTCACCAGCTGGGCAAACCTATGGC. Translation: CASSPAGQTYG. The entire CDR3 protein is CASSPAGQTYGYTF.

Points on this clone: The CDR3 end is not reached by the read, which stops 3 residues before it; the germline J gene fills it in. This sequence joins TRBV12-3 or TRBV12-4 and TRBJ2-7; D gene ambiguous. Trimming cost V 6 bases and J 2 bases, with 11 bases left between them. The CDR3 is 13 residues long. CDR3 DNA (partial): TGTGCCAGCAGCCACAAAGCGACCTACGAG. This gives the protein CASSHKATYE. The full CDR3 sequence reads CASSHKATYEQYF.

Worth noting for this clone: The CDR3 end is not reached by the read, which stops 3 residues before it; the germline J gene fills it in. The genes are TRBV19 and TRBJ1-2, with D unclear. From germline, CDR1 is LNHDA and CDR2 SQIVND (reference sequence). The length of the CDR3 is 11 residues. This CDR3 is CASSNLLGYTF. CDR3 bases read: TGTGCCAGTAGTAATCTCTTGGGC.

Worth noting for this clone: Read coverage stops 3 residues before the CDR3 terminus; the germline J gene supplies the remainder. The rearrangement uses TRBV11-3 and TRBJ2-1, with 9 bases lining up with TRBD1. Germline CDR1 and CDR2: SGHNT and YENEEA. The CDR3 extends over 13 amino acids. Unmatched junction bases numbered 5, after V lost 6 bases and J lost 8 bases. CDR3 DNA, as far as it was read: TGTGCCAGCAGTTTACAGGGGGCGGATGAG. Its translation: CASSLQGADE. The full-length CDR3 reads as CASSLQGADEQFF.

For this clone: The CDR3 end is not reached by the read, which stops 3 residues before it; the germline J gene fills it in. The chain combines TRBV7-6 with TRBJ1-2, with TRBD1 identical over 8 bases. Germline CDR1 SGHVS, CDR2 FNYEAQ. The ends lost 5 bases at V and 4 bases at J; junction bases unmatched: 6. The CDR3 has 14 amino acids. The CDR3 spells CASSSAGGAYGYTF. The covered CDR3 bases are TGTGCCAGCAGCAGTGCAGGGGGCGCCTATGGC. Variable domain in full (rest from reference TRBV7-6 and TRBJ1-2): GAGVSQSPRYKVTKRGQDVALRCDPISGHVSLYWYRQALGQGPEFLTYFNYEAQQDKSGLPNDRFSAERPEGSISTLTIQRTEQRDSAMYRCASSSAGGAYGYTFGSGTRLTVV.

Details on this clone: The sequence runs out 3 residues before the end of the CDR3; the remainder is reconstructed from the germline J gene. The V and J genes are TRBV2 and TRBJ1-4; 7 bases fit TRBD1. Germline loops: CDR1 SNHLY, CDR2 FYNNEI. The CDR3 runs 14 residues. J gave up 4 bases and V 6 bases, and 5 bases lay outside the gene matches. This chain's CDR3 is CASSQTGINEKLFF. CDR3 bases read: TGTGCCAGCAGCCAGACAGGGATTAATGAAAAA.

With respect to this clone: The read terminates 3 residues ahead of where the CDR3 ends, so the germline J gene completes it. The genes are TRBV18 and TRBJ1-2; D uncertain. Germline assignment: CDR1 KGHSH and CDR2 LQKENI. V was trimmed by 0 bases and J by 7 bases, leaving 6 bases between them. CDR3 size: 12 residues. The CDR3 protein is CASSPPRGGYTF. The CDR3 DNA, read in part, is TGTGCCAGCTCACCACCCCGGGGTGGC.

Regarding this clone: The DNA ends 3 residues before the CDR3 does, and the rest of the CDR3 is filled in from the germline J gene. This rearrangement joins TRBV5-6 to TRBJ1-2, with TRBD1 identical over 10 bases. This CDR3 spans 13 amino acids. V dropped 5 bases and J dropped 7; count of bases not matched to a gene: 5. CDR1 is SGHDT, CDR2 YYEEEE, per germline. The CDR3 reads CASRPGTGAGYTF. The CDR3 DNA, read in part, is TGTGCCAGCAGACCCGGGACAGGGGCTGGC.